This T cell receptor (beta chain) was identified during a study of blood T cell repertoires in COVID-19. Germline lookup yields CDR1 SQVTM and CDR2 ANQGSEA. Trimming cost V 4 bases and J 7 bases; bases outside gene matches: 3. The CDR3 loop spans 11 amino acids. Measured with immunoSEQ multiplex PCR; TCRdb has only the in-frame clones, and not every one. This table has 400,000 to 450,000 clones, more than 80% appearing once. The study drew participants aged about 18 to 89 years from 20 to 30 US areas. The sequenced material came from PBMCs or T cells enriched from blood (not recorded which). This TCR was recovered from a man younger than 45 who had recovered from COVID-19. The genes are TRBV29-1 and TRBJ1-2, with 7 bases matching TRBD1. CDR3 DNA sequence: TGCAGCGTTGGGGACAGTTCTGGCTACACCTTC. Translation: CSVGDSSGYTF.